One T cell receptor (beta chain) is described in this entry. Its antigen is unknown. Carried by the TCR beta cDNA libraries were unique molecular identifiers. In TCRdb, the PCR reads were re-called with MiXCR into one record per CDR3 protein. Of 650,000 to 850,000 distinct CDR3 sequences in the sample, under 70% were seen once. Germline V lookup: CDR1 SGHTA, CDR2 FQGTGA. With 3 bases removed from V and 0 bases from J, the gap between germline ends came to 6 bases. This CDR3 has 15 amino acids. These data originate in a study of post-analysis software for immune sequencing data. Study-level results: Compared with controls, patients had more of about 5 TRBV segments, including TRBV5-6, TRBV5-1 and TRBV20-1. Significantly lower normalized Chao1 diversity was found in patients with multiple sclerosis relative to controls. F measure showed strong co-clustering of same-batch samples.

This sequence joins TRBV7-3 and TRBJ2-6; D is ambiguous. Sequenced sample: blood. This receptor was identified in a girl aged 10-17 years with multiple sclerosis. The CDR3 loop is CASSLAHSGANVLTF. CDR3 in DNA: TGTGCCAGCAGCTTGGCTCACTCTGGGGCCAACGTCCTGACTTTC.